The 5 T cell receptor beta chains listed next were all sequenced from one sample in a study of Ad26.COV2.S vaccination and SARS-CoV-2 variants. Profiling relied on immunoSEQ multiplex PCR, and the TCRdb table lists in-frame clones only, not all of them. The sample lists some 270,000 clones; 87% were seen once. Documented treatment: around 19 received Ad26.COV2.S at low or high dose, single or two shots; about 5 received placebo; per-sample allocation not given. All samples were drawn on day 63, counting from the first vaccine or placebo injection. The sequencing here drew on peripheral blood, taken in a trial of Ad26.COV2.S vaccine versus placebo. These receptors were obtained from a person aged 18-65 years who received the Ad26.COV2.S COVID-19 vaccine or a placebo.

The chain recombines TRBV29-1 with TRBJ1-5, with D unresolved. V lost 4 bases and J 11 bases, leaving 21 bases between the germline ends. Germline CDR1 and CDR2: SQVTM and ANQGSEA. The CDR3 contains 14 residues. CDR3 region: CSVGLRAIGEAQHF. CDR3 in DNA: TGCAGCGTTGGACTAAGGGCGATTGGGGAGGCCCAGCATTTT.

The chain has TRBV6-5 and TRBJ1-1, with 11 positions matching TRBD1. Losses at the gene ends were 6 bases for V and 6 bases for J; bases not matched to a gene: 9. Germline lookup yields CDR1 MNHEY and CDR2 SVGAGI. CDR3 length equals 15 residues. As DNA, the CDR3 is TGTGCCAGCAGGGACAGGGGGCGCGGAATTGCTGAAGCTTTCTTT. This encodes CASRDRGRGIAEAFF.

The chain couples TRBV19 to TRBJ1-2, with TRBD1 matching over 8 bases. CDR1 is LNHDA and CDR2 is SQIVND in the germline V gene (reference sequence). There are 13 residues in the CDR3. Trimming took 2 bases from V and 7 from J; bases not matched to a gene: 3. The DNA for the CDR3 is TGTGCCAGTAGTATATCACAGGGGGTTGGCTACACCTTC. Protein: CASSISQGVGYTF.

The chain couples TRBV3-1 (or the pseudogene TRBV3-2) to TRBJ1-3; weak D call: TRBD1 (6 bases). The CDR3 contains 16 residues. With 1 base removed from V and 4 bases from J, the gap between germline ends came to 14 bases. CDR1 is LGHDT and CDR2 is YNNKEL in the germline V gene (reference sequence). DNA of the CDR3: TGTGCCAGCAGCCAAGTACCTGGGACATTAGGAAACACCATATATTTT. It yields the protein CASSQVPGTLGNTIYF.

The chain recombines TRBV25-1 with TRBJ1-1, with D tentatively TRBD1 (6 bases). Germline CDR1 and CDR2: MGHDK and SYGVNS. The CDR3 is 15 residues long. The V end was cut by 6 bases, the J end by 5 bases, with 19 bases between. The CDR3 loop reads CASRETGRGGTEAFF. Written as DNA, the CDR3 is TGTGCCAGCAGGGAAACAGGGAGAGGCGGGACTGAAGCTTTCTTT.